The 29 T cell receptor beta chains reported below all come from one sample, sequenced in a study of T cells in Graves' hyperthyroidism and ophthalmopathy. It was RNA transcripts that yielded the amplified TCR beta CDR3 regions. Initially, a first-round RT-PCR of the TCR CDR3 employed the HTBI primer set. Each CDR3 protein gets one entry after TCRdb re-called the multiplex PCR reads with MiXCR. The sample has 300,000 to 350,000 distinct CDR3 sequences; roughly 21% are singletons. The sample was blood. The receptors originated from a woman aged 45-65 years with Graves' hyperthyroidism.

This clonotype showed up many times. The chain has TRBV20-1 and TRBJ2-1, with 11 bases fitting TRBD1. CDR3 length equals 14 residues. V lost 6 bases, J lost 2 bases, and 3 bases stayed unmatched. The V gene's germline CDR1 is DFQATT and CDR2 SNEGSKA (reference sequence). The DNA of the CDR3 is TGCAGTGCCCCGGGACAGGGGGCCTACAATGAGCAGTTCTTC. Translating gives CSAPGQGAYNEQFF.

This chain joins TRBV2 and TRBJ1-6, with 9 positions matching TRBD1. CDR1 is SNHLY, CDR2 FYNNEI, per germline. The V gene end was trimmed by 7 bases and the J gene end by 17 bases; junction bases not matched to a gene: 6. CDR3 length: 11 residues. The CDR3 DNA reads as TGTGCCAGCAAATCGACAGGGGGGATCCACTTT. It is translated as CASKSTGGIHF.

This clonotype appeared many times. This chain connects TRBV5-6 to TRBJ2-3; D not certain. CDR3 size: 15 residues. V was pared by 4 bases and J by 0 bases, with 12 bases between. Germline lookup yields CDR1 SGHDT and CDR2 YYEEEE. DNA for the CDR3: TGTGCCAGCAGCCCCGGTCCCGGGAGCACAGATACGCAGTATTTT. It encodes CASSPGPGSTDTQYF.

The chain has TRBV7-9 and TRBJ2-3; 11 positions agree with TRBD2. Germline V gives CDR1 SEHNR, CDR2 FQNEAQ (reference sequence). After removal of 4 bases from V and 4 bases from J, the junction contained 10 bases not matched to a gene. The CDR3 has 17 amino acids. The CDR3 DNA follows: TGTGCCAGCAGCTCAACACTAGCGGGAGAAGTATCAGATACGCAGTATTTT. Translated: CASSSTLAGEVSDTQYF.

The chain recombines TRBV4-1 with TRBJ2-1; D is unclear. This CDR3 spans 14 amino acids. V was cut by 1 base and J by 7 bases, with 11 bases left in between. In germline, CDR1 is MGHRA, CDR2 YSYEKL. The CDR3 loop reads CASSQGPRINEQFF. CDR3 bases: TGCGCCAGCAGCCAAGGCCCCAGGATTAATGAGCAGTTCTTC.

This clonotype was counted between two and nine times. The chain carries TRBV5-1 and TRBJ1-2, with a weak D call TRBD1 (5 bases). This CDR3 spans 15 amino acids. Germline V gene sequence: CDR1 SGHRS, CDR2 YFSETQ. Trimming took off 3 bases at V and 5 bases at J, with 17 bases between the two ends. Here the CDR3 DNA reads TGCGCCAGCAGCTCAGGGAGTGCCACTGGGTATGGCTACACCTTC. Encoded protein: CASSSGSATGYGYTF. The entire variable domain, with the rest obtained from reference TRBV5-1 and TRBJ1-2, is as follows: KAGVTQTPRYLIKTRGQQVTLSCSPISGHRSVSWYQQTPGQGLQFLFEYFSETQRNKGNFPGRFSGRQFSNSRSEMNVSTLELGDSALYLCASSSGSATGYGYTFGSGTRLTVV.

This clonotype was seen at least ten times. The V call is TRBV3-1, the J call TRBJ1-2; tentatively, D is TRBD1 (5 bases). The germline V gene encodes CDR1 LGHDT and CDR2 YNNKEL (reference sequence). Deletions cut 1 base from V and 4 bases from J, with 13 bases between. The CDR3 covers 15 residues. The DNA for the CDR3 is TGTGCCAGCAGCCAAGGTTGGGACGGCCGCTATGGCTACACCTTC. Protein: CASSQGWDGRYGYTF.

This clonotype was seen many times. The rearrangement links TRBV7-9 to TRBJ2-5; no definite D call. Germline CDR1 and CDR2: SEHNR and FQNEAQ (reference sequence). The CDR3 runs 14 residues. Trimming shortened V by 4 bases and J by 5 bases, and 14 bases separated the two germline ends. This chain's CDR3 is CASSSIELVETQYF. The DNA of the CDR3 is TGTGCCAGCAGCTCAATAGAGTTGGTGGAGACCCAGTACTTC.

J is TRBJ2-5 and V is TRBV24-1; D tentatively reads TRBD1 or TRBD2 (5 bases each). Germline V gives CDR1 KGHDR, CDR2 SFDVKD. The CDR3 has 15 residues. V shed 3 bases and J shed 5 bases, with 15 bases lying between them. The DNA for the CDR3 is TGTGCCACCAGTGATCCCACGGCAGGGACGGAGACCCAGTACTTC. Translated, it gives CATSDPTAGTETQYF.

J is TRBJ1-4 and V is TRBV6-1; possibly TRBD1 for D (6 bases). This CDR3 has 15 residues. V lost 10 bases and J 0 bases, leaving 15 bases between the germline ends. Germline CDR1 and CDR2: MNHNS and SASEGT. CDR3 in DNA: TGTGCCACGCGAGCCAGGGGAGCAACTAATGAAAAACTGTTTTTT. This codes for CATRARGATNEKLFF.

The V gene is TRBV10-3, the J gene TRBJ1-2, with 8 positions matching TRBD1. The V gene end was trimmed by 2 bases and the J gene end by 5 bases; junction bases not matched to a gene: 10. This CDR3 is built from 16 residues. Germline V gives CDR1 ENHRY, CDR2 SYGVKD. DNA for the CDR3: TGTGCCATCAGTGAGACCTCTAGGACAGGGCAATATGGCTACACCTTC. Its translation is CAISETSRTGQYGYTF.

This clonotype was counted ten times or more. The rearrangement joins TRBV15 to TRBJ1-2; the D is unclear. This CDR3 has 13 residues. Germline CDR1 and CDR2: LNHNV and YYDKDF (reference sequence). Trimming took 0 bases from V and 6 from J, leaving 8 bases between them. CDR3 loop: CATSRDGFNGYTF. The CDR3 DNA follows: TGTGCCACCAGCAGAGATGGGTTTAATGGCTACACCTTC. The full variable domain, its missing parts supplied by reference TRBV15 and TRBJ1-2, is DAMVIQNPRYQVTQFGKPVTLSCSQTLNHNVMYWYQQKSSQAPKLLFHYYDKDFNNEADTPDNFQSRRPNTSFCFLDIRSPGLGDTAMYLCATSRDGFNGYTFGSGTRLTVV.

This clonotype was detected only a few times. The rearrangement joins TRBV28 to TRBJ1-5; D unclear. With 1 base removed from V and 5 bases from J, the gap between germline ends came to 12 bases. Germline values: CDR1 MDHEN, CDR2 SYDVKM. The CDR3 is 15 residues long. This CDR3 is CASSLFRTEYQPQHF. The CDR3 DNA is TGTGCCAGCAGTTTATTTCGGACGGAATATCAGCCCCAGCATTTT.

To note about this clonotype: The CDR3 does not end in the conserved phenylalanine or tryptophan, so this is likely a read error. This chain connects TRBV2 to TRBJ2-6; unclear D gene. V dropped 7 bases and J dropped 0 bases, with 10 bases sitting between them. Germline values: CDR1 SNHLY, CDR2 FYNNEI. This CDR3 spans 15 amino acids. The CDR3 nucleotides read TGTGCCAGCACCCGTTATTTCTCTGGGGCCAACGTCCTGACTCTC. Amino acids: CASTRYFSGANVLTL.

The V and J genes are TRBV13 and TRBJ2-2; D assignment may be TRBD1 or TRBD2 (5 bases each). The CDR3 consists of 16 residues. With 5 bases removed from V and 3 bases from J, the gap between germline ends came to 16 bases. The germline CDR1 and CDR2 sequences are PRHDT and FYEKMQ (reference sequence). This CDR3 reads CASSRNGGIDTGELFF. As DNA, the CDR3 is TGTGCCAGCAGCCGAAATGGGGGAATAGACACCGGGGAGCTGTTTTTT. Filled out from reference TRBV13 and TRBJ2-2, the complete variable domain reads AAGVIQSPRHLIKEKRETATLKCYPIPRHDTVYWYQQGPGQDPQFLISFYEKMQSDKGSIPDRFSAQQFSDYHSELNMSSLELGDSALYFCASSRNGGIDTGELFFGEGSRLTVL.

This sequence joins TRBV2 and TRBJ1-5, with 8 bases that match TRBD1. Per germline, CDR1 SNHLY and CDR2 FYNNEI. The CDR3 is 15 residues long. V lost 5 bases and J lost 4; bases outside the gene matches: 7. The CDR3 reads CASSRTGKGNQPQHF. CDR3 nucleotides: TGTGCCAGCAGTCGGACAGGGAAAGGAAATCAGCCCCAGCATTTT.

Only a few counts were recorded for this clonotype. The chain uses TRBV28 and TRBJ2-1, with 11 bases lining up with TRBD2. Per the germline V gene, CDR1 is MDHEN and CDR2 is SYDVKM. V dropped 6 bases and J dropped 0; count of bases not matched to a gene: 4. The CDR3 spans 16 residues. CDR3 nucleotides: TGTGCCAGCAGACCGACTAGCGGGGCCTCCTACAATGAGCAGTTCTTC. This gives the protein CASRPTSGASYNEQFF. Filled out from reference TRBV28 and TRBJ2-1, the complete variable domain reads DVKVTQSSRYLVKRTGEKVFLECVQDMDHENMFWYRQDPGLGLRLIYFSYDVKMKEKGDIPEGYSVSREKKERFSLILESASTNQTSMYLCASRPTSGASYNEQFFGPGTRLTVL.

The rearrangement joins TRBV3-1 to TRBJ2-1; no reliable D call. CDR3 length: 13 residues. Germline V gene lookup returns CDR1 LGHDT and CDR2 YNNKEL (reference sequence). The V end was cut by 0 bases, the J end by 7 bases, with 7 bases between. This CDR3 reads CASSQDAGNEQFF. CDR3 bases: TGTGCCAGCAGCCAAGATGCCGGGAATGAGCAGTTCTTC.

This clonotype was found many times. This chain connects TRBV5-1 to TRBJ2-7; 13 bases agree with TRBD2. Trimming took 2 bases from V and 7 from J; bases not matched to a gene: 6. Germline values: CDR1 SGHRS, CDR2 YFSETQ. This CDR3 is built from 15 residues. The CDR3 loop is CASSLLAGGLGEQYF. The CDR3 nucleotides read TGCGCCAGCAGCTTACTAGCGGGAGGGCTGGGAGAGCAGTACTTC.

CDR3 nucleotide sequence: TGTGCCATCAGGGAGAACACCGGGGAGCTGTTTTTT. Encoded protein: CAIRENTGELFF. The rearrangement joins TRBV10-3 to TRBJ2-2; D not certain. Trimming took off 6 bases at V and 1 base at J, with 3 bases between the two ends. From germline, CDR1 is ENHRY and CDR2 SYGVKD. This CDR3 has 12 residues.

This clonotype appeared many times. This chain links TRBV4-2 with TRBJ2-3, with a weak D call TRBD1 (6 bases). Trimming removed 1 base from V and 4 bases from J, with 6 bases in between. CDR1 is LGHNA and CDR2 is YNFKEQ in the germline V gene. This CDR3 region has 13 residues. The DNA of the CDR3 is TGTGCCAGCAGCCAAGGGGGGCCAGATACGCAGTATTTT. This codes for CASSQGGPDTQYF.

The V and J genes are TRBV30 and TRBJ2-1; 8 bases are a match to TRBD2. The germline V gene encodes CDR1 GTSNPN and CDR2 SVGIG (reference sequence). The CDR3 has 13 residues. With V trimmed by 3 bases and J by 4 bases, 2 bases remained unmatched. This chain's CDR3 is CAWSGGGYNEQFF. Here the CDR3 DNA reads TGTGCCTGGAGCGGGGGGGGTTACAATGAGCAGTTCTTC.

J is TRBJ1-5 and V is TRBV20-1; D unresolved. Germline assignment: CDR1 DFQATT and CDR2 SNEGSKA (reference sequence). The CDR3 covers 16 residues. V was cut by 2 bases and J by 0 bases, with 14 bases left in between. CDR3 bases: TGCAGTGCTAGATCCCCCTATAAGTATAGCAATCAGCCCCAGCATTTT. Protein: CSARSPYKYSNQPQHF.

The CDR3 nucleotides read TGTGCCACCAGCAGAGATGGTCAAGAGACCCAGTACTTC. It is translated as CATSRDGQETQYF. The chain recombines TRBV15 with TRBJ2-5; D unresolved. Trimming took off 0 bases at V and 2 bases at J, with 4 bases between the two ends. The CDR3 totals 13 residues. CDR1 LNHNV and CDR2 YYDKDF come from the germline V gene (reference sequence).

The chain links TRBV11-3 to TRBJ2-1; 7 bases match TRBD1. V lost 9 bases and J lost 1; bases outside the gene matches: 6. CDR3 length: 14 amino acids. Germline CDR1 is SGHNT and CDR2 is YENEEA. The CDR3 loop is CASNRGRSYNEQFF. Written as DNA, the CDR3 is TGTGCCAGTAACAGGGGCAGGTCCTACAATGAGCAGTTCTTC.

V gene TRBV7-2 combines with J gene TRBJ2-1, with 8 positions matching TRBD1. V was clipped by 4 bases and J by 10 bases; unmatched bases: 9. Germline lookup yields CDR1 SGHTA and CDR2 FQGNSA. The CDR3 spans 14 residues. CDR3 bases: TGTGCCAGCAGCTCTCCACAGGGGGTGTGGGAGCAGTTCTTC. It is translated as CASSSPQGVWEQFF.

In its sample, this clonotype was seen many times. The rearrangement uses TRBV7-4 and TRBJ2-3; 7 bases match TRBD1. CDR3 length equals 18 residues. V shed 5 bases and J 6 bases; nucleotides not matched to a gene: 20. Germline assignment: CDR1 SGHVT and CDR2 SQSDAQ. The CDR3: CASSEPKGDRSNADTQYF. In nucleotides, the CDR3 is TGTGCCAGCAGCGAGCCGAAGGGGGACAGATCCAATGCGGATACGCAGTATTTT.

This clonotype was seen ten or more times. V usage is TRBV6-4 and J usage is TRBJ1-1; D not resolved. The ends were cut back, 3 bases at V and 0 bases at J, with 8 bases in the middle. The CDR3 has 14 amino acids. The V gene's germline CDR1 is MRHNA and CDR2 SNTAGT. The CDR3 loop is CASSEWGMNTEAFF. CDR3 in DNA: TGTGCCAGCAGTGAATGGGGAATGAACACTGAAGCTTTCTTT.

This clonotype occurred a few times. The rearrangement links TRBV5-5 to TRBJ1-3; 9 bases fit TRBD1. Germline CDR1 is SGHKS and CDR2 is YYEKEE (reference sequence). Unmatched junction bases numbered 11, after V lost 4 bases and J lost 0 bases. CDR3 length: 18 amino acids. The CDR3 nucleotides read TGTGCCAGCAGCCACCGGGACAGGGACATCAGCTCTGGAAACACCATATATTTT. Residues: CASSHRDRDISSGNTIYF.